Listed below are T cell receptor beta chains from one sample, sequenced in a study of blood T cells in healthy people across ages. MiXCR was run by TCRdb on the 5' RACE reads, yielding one entry per CDR3 protein. This sample has over a million distinct CDR3 sequences, with about 25% found just once. The sample was also linked to a second study, of T cells of mothers and their children.

Sequencing was performed on blood. The receptor set was obtained from a girl aged 2-10 years in good health. Both conserved end residues are part of each CDR3. The order of the fields is clone size, V gene, CDR3 protein. Part of the rows lack a size; the others show once, few, many or a class for expanded clones.

NA,TRBV11-3,CASSTRQNYEQYF
many,TRBV6-2/TRBV6-3,CASSYLGQKNIQYF
few,TRBV5-5,CASSLESWGGSSYNEQFF
NA,TRBV21-1,CASSKEASNEQYF
many,TRBV7-9,CASSAGLEDGYTF
few,TRBV5-1,CASSHGQGNGSPLHF
many,TRBV4-3,CASSQDSGAEAFF
few,TRBV29-1,CSVDRGTGYGYTF
once,TRBV29-1,CSVQGESSYNEQFF
NA,TRBV28,CAIREATYNEQFF
NA,TRBV5-5,CASSFRMGQETQYF
few,TRBV5-1,CASKDRTAINRGLIF
few,TRBV3-1,CASSQDLSNQPQHF
NA,TRBV12-3/TRBV12-4,CASSLWSRKAGYTF
NA,TRBV20-1,CSARDFRLTSYEQYF
NA,TRBV6-5,CASSGEGVANYGYTF
few,TRBV28,CASSSETGGTGELFF
NA,TRBV29-1,CSVEGLGGDSYEQYF
few,TRBV6-2/TRBV6-3,CASSYFYEQFF
NA,TRBV6-1,CASTLLRGAKGNTIYF
few,TRBV29-1,CSARRGDEQYF
NA,TRBV4-1,CASSPSEGLSDPYEQYF
few,TRBV4-3,CASSQDNGPAYGYTF
NA,TRBV5-5,CASSLLIVEQGMNTEAFF
NA,TRBV20-1,CSARGPETYEQYF
NA,TRBV29-1,CSVEPLAGGPPEQYF
NA,TRBV7-9,CASSLVLYYAEDETQYF
few,TRBV12-3/TRBV12-4,CASTSWGGTDTQYF
few,TRBV1,CTSSQPLGQVQYEQYF
many,TRBV7-2,CASSRTGNEQFF
NA,TRBV29-1,CSAAYSRDEQYF